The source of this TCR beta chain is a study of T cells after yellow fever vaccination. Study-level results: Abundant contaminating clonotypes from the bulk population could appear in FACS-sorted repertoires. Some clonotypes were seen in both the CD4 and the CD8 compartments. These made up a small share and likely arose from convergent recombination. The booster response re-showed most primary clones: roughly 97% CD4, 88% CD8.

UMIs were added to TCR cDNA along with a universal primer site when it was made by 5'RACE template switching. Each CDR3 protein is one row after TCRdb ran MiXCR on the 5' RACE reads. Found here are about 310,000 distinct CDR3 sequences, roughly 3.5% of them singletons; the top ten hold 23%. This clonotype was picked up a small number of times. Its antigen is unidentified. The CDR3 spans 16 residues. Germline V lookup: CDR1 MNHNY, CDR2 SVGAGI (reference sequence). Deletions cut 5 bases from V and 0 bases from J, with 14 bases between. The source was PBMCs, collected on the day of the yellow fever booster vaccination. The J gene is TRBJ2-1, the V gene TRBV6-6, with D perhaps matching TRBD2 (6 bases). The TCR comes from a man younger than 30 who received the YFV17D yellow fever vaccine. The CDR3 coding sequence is TGTGCCAGCAGTCGGGAGAGACCCGGCTCCTACAATGAGCAGTTCTTC. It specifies CASSRERPGSYNEQFF.